This T cell receptor beta chain stems from a study of read filtering for tumor transcriptome and immune sequencing. The study's findings and limits: Sorted CD138-negative bone marrow cells were not purified T cells.

In its sample, this clonotype was seen many times. What it binds is unknown. Sampling of bone marrow took place during active disease in every patient. The library was built from around 380 ng RNA with molecular barcoded adaptors for alpha/delta and beta/gamma chains. Each CDR3 protein gets one entry after TCRdb re-called the reads with MiXCR. In the table there are about 57,000 distinct CDR3 sequences, roughly 19% of which are singletons. Germline CDR1 and CDR2: SQVTM and ANQGSEA. Deletions cut 6 bases from V and 9 bases from J, with 9 bases between. The CDR3 consists of 10 residues. The sample comprised a population of CD138-negative cells sorted from bone marrow. The TCR comes from a donor aged 40 or older with multiple myeloma. The chain joins TRBV29-1 to TRBJ2-1, with no clear D. The CDR3 here is CSVLWGEQFF. Here the CDR3 DNA reads TGCAGCGTCCTCTGGGGTGAGCAGTTCTTC.